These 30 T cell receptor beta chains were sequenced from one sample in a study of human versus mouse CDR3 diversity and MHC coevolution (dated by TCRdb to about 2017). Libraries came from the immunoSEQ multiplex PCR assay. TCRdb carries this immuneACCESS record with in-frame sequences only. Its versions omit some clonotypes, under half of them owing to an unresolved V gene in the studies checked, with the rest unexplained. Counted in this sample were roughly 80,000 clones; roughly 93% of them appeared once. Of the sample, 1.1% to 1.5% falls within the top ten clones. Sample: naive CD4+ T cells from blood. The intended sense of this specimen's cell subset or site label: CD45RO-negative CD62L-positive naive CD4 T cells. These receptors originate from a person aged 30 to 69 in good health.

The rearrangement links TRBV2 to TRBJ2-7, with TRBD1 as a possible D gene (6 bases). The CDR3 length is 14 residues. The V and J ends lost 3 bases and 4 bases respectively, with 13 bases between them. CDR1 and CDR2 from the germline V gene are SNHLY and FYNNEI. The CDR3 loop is CASSDQGSWYEQYF. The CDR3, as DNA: TGTGCCAGCAGTGATCAGGGGTCTTGGTACGAGCAGTACTTC.

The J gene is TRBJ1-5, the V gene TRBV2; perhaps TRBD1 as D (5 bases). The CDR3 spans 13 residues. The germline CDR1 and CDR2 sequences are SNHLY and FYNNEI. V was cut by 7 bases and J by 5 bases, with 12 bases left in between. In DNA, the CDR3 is TGTGCCAGCACCAGGGAGGAGTATCAGCCCCAGCATTTT. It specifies CASTREEYQPQHF.

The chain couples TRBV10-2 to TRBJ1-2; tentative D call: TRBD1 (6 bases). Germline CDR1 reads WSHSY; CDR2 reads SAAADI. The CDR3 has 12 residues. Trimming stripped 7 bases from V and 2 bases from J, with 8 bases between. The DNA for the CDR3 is TGCGCCAGCACTGGACAGAACTATGGCTACACCTTC. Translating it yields CASTGQNYGYTF.

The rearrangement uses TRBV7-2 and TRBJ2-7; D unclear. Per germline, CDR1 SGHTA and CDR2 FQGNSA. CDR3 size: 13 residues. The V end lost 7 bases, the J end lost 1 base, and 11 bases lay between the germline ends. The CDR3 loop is CASTFPGSYEQYF. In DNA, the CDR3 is TGTGCCAGCACCTTTCCGGGTTCCTACGAGCAGTACTTC.

CDR3 amino acids: CASSFPDRQGAREETQYF. For the CDR3, the DNA is TGTGCCAGCAGTTTCCCGGATCGACAGGGGGCGCGGGAAGAGACCCAGTACTTC. The rearrangement links TRBV27 to TRBJ2-5; the match to TRBD1 covers 10 bases. Germline V gene data show CDR1 as MNHEY and CDR2 as SMNVEV (reference sequence). After removal of 3 bases from V and 3 bases from J, the junction contained 13 bases not matched to a gene. The CDR3 consists of 18 residues.

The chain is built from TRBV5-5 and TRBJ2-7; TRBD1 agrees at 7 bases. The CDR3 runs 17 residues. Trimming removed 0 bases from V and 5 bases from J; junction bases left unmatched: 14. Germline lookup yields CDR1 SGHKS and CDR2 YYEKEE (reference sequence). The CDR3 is CASSLVPVQGQRNEQYF. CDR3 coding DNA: TGTGCCAGCAGCTTGGTCCCCGTCCAGGGACAGAGAAACGAGCAGTACTTC.

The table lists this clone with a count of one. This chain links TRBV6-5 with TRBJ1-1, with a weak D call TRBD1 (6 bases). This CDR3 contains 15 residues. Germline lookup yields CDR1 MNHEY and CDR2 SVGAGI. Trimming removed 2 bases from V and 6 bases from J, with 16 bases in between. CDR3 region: CASSYNAGEGAEAFF. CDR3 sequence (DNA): TGTGCCAGCAGTTACAATGCAGGAGAGGGGGCTGAAGCTTTCTTT.

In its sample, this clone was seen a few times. The CDR3 sequence: CATSRDVDSPLHF. The CDR3 DNA reads TGTGCCACCAGCAGAGACGTCGATTCACCCCTCCACTTT. The chain employs TRBV15 and TRBJ1-6; no clear D. Trimming took off 0 bases at V and 8 bases at J, with 5 bases between the two ends. The CDR3 totals 13 residues. The germline CDR1 and CDR2 sequences are LNHNV and YYDKDF (reference sequence).

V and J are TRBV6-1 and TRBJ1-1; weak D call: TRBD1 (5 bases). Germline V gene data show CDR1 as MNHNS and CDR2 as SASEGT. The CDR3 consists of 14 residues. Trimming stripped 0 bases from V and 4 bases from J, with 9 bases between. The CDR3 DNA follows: TGTGCCAGCAGTGAAGCGGGGGGTGGCACTGAAGCTTTCTTT. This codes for CASSEAGGGTEAFF.

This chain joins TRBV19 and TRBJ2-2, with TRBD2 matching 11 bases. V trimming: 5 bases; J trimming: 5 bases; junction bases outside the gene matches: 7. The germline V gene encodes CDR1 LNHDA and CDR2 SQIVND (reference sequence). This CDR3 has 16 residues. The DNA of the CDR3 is TGTGCCAGTAGTTTCCTAGCGGGAGGAAAGACCGGGGAGCTGTTTTTT. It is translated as CASSFLAGGKTGELFF.

Written as DNA, the CDR3 is TGTGCCAGCAGCGATACGGGACAGCTTCGGAATGGCTACACCTTC. This gives the protein CASSDTGQLRNGYTF. This sequence joins TRBV28 and TRBJ1-2, with 7 nucleotides matching TRBD1. There are 15 residues in the CDR3. V trimming: 6 bases; J trimming: 6 bases; junction bases outside the gene matches: 13. Germline lookup yields CDR1 MDHEN and CDR2 SYDVKM.

The CDR3 DNA is TGTGCCAGCAGTTCGGGACAGGGGTGGAAAGCTTTCTTT. Translated: CASSSGQGWKAFF. J is TRBJ1-1 and V is TRBV28; 10 nucleotides line up with TRBD1. The CDR3 contains 13 residues. Unmatched junction bases numbered 5, after V lost 4 bases and J lost 9 bases. The V gene's germline CDR1 is MDHEN and CDR2 SYDVKM. The whole variable domain, remainder taken from reference TRBV28 and TRBJ1-1, is DVKVTQSSRYLVKRTGEKVFLECVQDMDHENMFWYRQDPGLGLRLIYFSYDVKMKEKGDIPEGYSVSREKKERFSLILESASTNQTSMYLCASSSGQGWKAFFGQGTRLTVV.

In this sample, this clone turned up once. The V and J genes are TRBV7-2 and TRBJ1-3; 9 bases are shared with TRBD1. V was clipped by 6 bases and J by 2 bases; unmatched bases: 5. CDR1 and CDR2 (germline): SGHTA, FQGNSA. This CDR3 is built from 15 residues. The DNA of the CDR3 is TGTGCCAGCAGTCCACAGGGGGCGCCTGGAAACACCATATATTTT. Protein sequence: CASSPQGAPGNTIYF.

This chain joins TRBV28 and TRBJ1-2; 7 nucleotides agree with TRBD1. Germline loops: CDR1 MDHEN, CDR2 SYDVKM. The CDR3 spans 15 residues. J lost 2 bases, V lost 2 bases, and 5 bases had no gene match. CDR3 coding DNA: TGTGCCAGCAGTTTAACAGGGGCGGGCAACTATGGCTACACCTTC. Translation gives CASSLTGAGNYGYTF.

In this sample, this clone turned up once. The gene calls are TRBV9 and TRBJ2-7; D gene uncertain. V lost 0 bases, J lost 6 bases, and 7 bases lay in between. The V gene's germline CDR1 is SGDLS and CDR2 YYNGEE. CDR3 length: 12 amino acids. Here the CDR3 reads CASSVAGAEQYF. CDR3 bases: TGTGCCAGCAGCGTAGCTGGAGCCGAGCAGTACTTC. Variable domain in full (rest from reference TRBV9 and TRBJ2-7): DSGVTQTPKHLITATGQRVTLRCSPRSGDLSVYWYQQSLDQGLQFLIQYYNGEERAKGNILERFSAQQFPDLHSELNLSSLELGDSALYFCASSVAGAEQYFGPGTRLTVT.

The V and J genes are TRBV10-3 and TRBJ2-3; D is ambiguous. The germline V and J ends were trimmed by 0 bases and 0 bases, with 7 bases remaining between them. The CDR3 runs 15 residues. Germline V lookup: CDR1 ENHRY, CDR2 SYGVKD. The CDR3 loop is CAISESATSTDTQYF. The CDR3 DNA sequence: TGTGCCATCAGTGAGTCTGCGACAAGCACAGATACGCAGTATTTT.

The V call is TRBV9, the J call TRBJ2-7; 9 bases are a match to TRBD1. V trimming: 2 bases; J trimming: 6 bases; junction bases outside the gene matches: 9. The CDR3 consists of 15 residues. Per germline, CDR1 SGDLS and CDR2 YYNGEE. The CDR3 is CASSVTGTGLSEQYF. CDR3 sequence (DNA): TGTGCCAGCAGCGTTACCGGGACAGGGCTTTCCGAGCAGTACTTC.

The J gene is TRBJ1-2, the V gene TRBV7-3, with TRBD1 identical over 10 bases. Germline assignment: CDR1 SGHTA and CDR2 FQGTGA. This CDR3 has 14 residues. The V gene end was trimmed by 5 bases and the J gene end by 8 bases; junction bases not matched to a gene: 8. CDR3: CASSPGTGEGGYTF. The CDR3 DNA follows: TGTGCCAGCAGCCCCGGGACAGGGGAAGGGGGCTACACCTTC. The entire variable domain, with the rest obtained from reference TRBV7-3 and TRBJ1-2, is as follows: GAGVSQTPSNKVTEKGKYVELRCDPISGHTALYWYRQSLGQGPEFLIYFQGTGAADDSGLPNDRFFAVRPEGSVSTLKIQRTERGDSAVYLCASSPGTGEGGYTFGSGTRLTVV.

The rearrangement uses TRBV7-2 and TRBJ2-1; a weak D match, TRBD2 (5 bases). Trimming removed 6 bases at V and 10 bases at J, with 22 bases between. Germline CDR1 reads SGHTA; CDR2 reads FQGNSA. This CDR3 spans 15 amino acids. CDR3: CASRAGIYILEEQFF. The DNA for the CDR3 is TGTGCCAGCAGAGCCGGGATCTACATTTTAGAGGAGCAGTTCTTC.

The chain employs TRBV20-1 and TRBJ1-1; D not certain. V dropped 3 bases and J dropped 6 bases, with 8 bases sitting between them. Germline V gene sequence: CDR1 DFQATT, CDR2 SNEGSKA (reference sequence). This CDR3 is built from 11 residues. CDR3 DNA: TGCAGTGCTAGTTCGTTCTCTGAAGCTTTCTTT. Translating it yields CSASSFSEAFF.

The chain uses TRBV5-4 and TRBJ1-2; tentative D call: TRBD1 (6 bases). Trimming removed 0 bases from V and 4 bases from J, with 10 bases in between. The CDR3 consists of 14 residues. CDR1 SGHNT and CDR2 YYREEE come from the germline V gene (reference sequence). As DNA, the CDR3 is TGTGCCAGCAGCTTGGACAGGGTAGGCTATGGCTACACCTTC. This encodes CASSLDRVGYGYTF.

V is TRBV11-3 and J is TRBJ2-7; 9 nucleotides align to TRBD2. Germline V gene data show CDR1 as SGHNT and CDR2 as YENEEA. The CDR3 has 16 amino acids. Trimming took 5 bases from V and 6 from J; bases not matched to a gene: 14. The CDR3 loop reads CASSQRASGTGTEQYF. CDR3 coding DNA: TGTGCCAGCAGCCAGCGGGCTAGCGGGACGGGAACCGAGCAGTACTTC.

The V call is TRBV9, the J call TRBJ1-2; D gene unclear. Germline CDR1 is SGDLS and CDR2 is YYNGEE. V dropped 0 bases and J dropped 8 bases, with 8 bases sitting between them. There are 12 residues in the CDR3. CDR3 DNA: TGTGCCAGCAGCGTAGAAGCGGGGGGCTACACCTTC. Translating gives CASSVEAGGYTF.

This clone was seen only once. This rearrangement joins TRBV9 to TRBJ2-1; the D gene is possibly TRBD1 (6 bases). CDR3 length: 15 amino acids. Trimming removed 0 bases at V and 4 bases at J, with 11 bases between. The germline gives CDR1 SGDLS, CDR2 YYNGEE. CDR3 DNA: TGTGCCAGCAGCGTAGAGCAGGACAGTTACAATGAGCAGTTCTTC. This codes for CASSVEQDSYNEQFF.

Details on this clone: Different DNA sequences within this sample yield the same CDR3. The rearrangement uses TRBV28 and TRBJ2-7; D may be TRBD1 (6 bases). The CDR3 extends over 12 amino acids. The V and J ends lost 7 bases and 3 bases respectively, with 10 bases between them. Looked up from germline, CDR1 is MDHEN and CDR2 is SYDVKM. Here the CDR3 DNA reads TGTGCCAGCACCAGGGACAACTACGAGCAGTACTTC. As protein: CASTRDNYEQYF. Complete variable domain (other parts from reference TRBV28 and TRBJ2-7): DVKVTQSSRYLVKRTGEKVFLECVQDMDHENMFWYRQDPGLGLRLIYFSYDVKMKEKGDIPEGYSVSREKKERFSLILESASTNQTSMYLCASTRDNYEQYFGPGTRLTVT.

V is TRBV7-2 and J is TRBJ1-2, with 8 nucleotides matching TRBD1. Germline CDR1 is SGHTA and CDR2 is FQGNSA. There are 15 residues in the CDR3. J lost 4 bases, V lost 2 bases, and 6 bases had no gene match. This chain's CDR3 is CASSLQQGGGYGYTF. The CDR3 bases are TGTGCCAGCAGCTTACAACAGGGGGGTGGCTATGGCTACACCTTC.

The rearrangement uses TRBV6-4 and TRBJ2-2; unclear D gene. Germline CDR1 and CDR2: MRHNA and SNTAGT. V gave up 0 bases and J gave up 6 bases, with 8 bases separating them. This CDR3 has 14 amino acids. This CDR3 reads CASSDSLMSGELFF. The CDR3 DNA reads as TGTGCCAGCAGTGACTCTCTAATGTCCGGGGAGCTGTTTTTT.

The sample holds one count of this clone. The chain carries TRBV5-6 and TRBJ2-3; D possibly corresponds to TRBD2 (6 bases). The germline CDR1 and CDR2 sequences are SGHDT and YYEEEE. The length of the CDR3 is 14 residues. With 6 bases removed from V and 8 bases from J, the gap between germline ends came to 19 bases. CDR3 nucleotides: TGTGCCAGCACCGGAGGTGGCGGGGCAGGTACGCAGTATTTT. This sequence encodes CASTGGGGAGTQYF.

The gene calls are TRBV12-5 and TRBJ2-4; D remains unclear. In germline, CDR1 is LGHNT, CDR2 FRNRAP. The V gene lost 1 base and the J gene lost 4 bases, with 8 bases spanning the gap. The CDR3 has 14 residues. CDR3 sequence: CASGLGLPKNIQYF. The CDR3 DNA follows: TGTGCTAGTGGTTTGGGACTCCCTAAAAACATTCAGTACTTC.

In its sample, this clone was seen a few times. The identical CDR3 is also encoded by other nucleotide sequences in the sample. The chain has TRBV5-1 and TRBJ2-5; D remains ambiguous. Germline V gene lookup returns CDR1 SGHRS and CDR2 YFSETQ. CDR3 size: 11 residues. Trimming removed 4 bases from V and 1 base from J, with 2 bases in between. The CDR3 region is CASSLQETQYF. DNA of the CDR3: TGCGCCAGCAGCCTCCAAGAGACCCAGTACTTC.